Below, 20 T cell receptor beta chains from the same sample are listed, as sequenced in a study of cytomegalovirus exposure and HLA in healthy donors. The protocol was immunoSEQ multiplex PCR, while the TCRdb copy is restricted to in-frame clones and leaves out a portion. The sample holds tens of thousands of clones, approximately 96% seen once. The specimen was PBMCs. These receptor sequences come from a man between 18 and 35 years old in good health and CMV-seronegative.

The chain has TRBV15 and TRBJ1-3, with D unresolved. Germline loops: CDR1 LNHNV, CDR2 YYDKDF (reference sequence). The CDR3 length is 19 residues. Trimming stripped 0 bases from V and 5 bases from J, with 23 bases between. In DNA, the CDR3 is TGTGCCACCAGCAGAGACACGGGAACACCGATCTCTTGGAGAAACACCATATATTTT. It is translated as CATSRDTGTPISWRNTIYF.

J is TRBJ1-1 and V is TRBV28, with unresolved D. The V gene lost 6 bases and the J gene lost 4 bases, with 12 bases spanning the gap. Germline loops: CDR1 MDHEN, CDR2 SYDVKM. This CDR3 contains 13 residues. The CDR3 DNA reads as TGTGCCAGCAGCCTCCGTCCGGGCACTGAAGCTTTCTTT. It encodes CASSLRPGTEAFF.

This clone was seen only once. The rearrangement uses TRBV9 and TRBJ1-3; 8 bases map to TRBD1. The J segment lost 2 bases and the V segment lost 3 bases, leaving 1 base of the junction unmatched. The CDR3 is 14 residues long. CDR1 is SGDLS and CDR2 is YYNGEE in the germline V gene. The DNA of the CDR3 is TGTGCCAGCAGCGGGACAGGGACTGGAAACACCATATATTTT. It encodes CASSGTGTGNTIYF.

The chain's CDR3 is CASSPRLAGGNEQYF. The CDR3 nucleotides read TGTGCCAGTAGTCCCAGACTAGCGGGAGGAAACGAGCAGTACTTC. The chain is built from TRBV19 and TRBJ2-7; 13 nucleotides line up with TRBD2. This CDR3 is built from 15 residues. The V gene end was trimmed by 5 bases and the J gene end by 5 bases; junction bases not matched to a gene: 6. Germline V gives CDR1 LNHDA, CDR2 SQIVND (reference sequence).

The chain links TRBV13 to TRBJ2-7; 9 nucleotides agree with TRBD1. CDR1 PRHDT and CDR2 FYEKMQ come from the germline V gene (reference sequence). V trimming: 4 bases; J trimming: 5 bases; junction bases outside the gene matches: 9. The CDR3 sequence is 15 residues long. This CDR3 reads CASSSTGTGSNEQYF. CDR3 DNA sequence: TGTGCCAGCAGCTCTACCGGGACAGGGTCGAACGAGCAGTACTTC.

The chain recombines TRBV7-6 with TRBJ2-7, with 9 positions matching TRBD1. Looked up from germline, CDR1 is SGHVS and CDR2 is FNYEAQ. The length of the CDR3 is 16 residues. The ends lost 5 bases at V and 0 bases at J; junction bases unmatched: 8. CDR3 nucleotides: TGTGCCAGCAGCGTTGCCGGGACAGGGTTCTCCTACGAGCAGTACTTC. Protein sequence: CASSVAGTGFSYEQYF.

The V call is TRBV27, the J call TRBJ2-1; no firm D call. The length of the CDR3 is 14 residues. V dropped 5 bases and J dropped 3 bases, with 11 bases sitting between them. Looked up from germline, CDR1 is MNHEY and CDR2 is SMNVEV (reference sequence). In DNA form, the CDR3 reads TGTGCCAGCAGTCCGACTGGTAGCTACAATGAGCAGTTCTTC. Its translation: CASSPTGSYNEQFF.

V gene TRBV9 combines with J gene TRBJ1-3, with D maybe TRBD1 (6 bases). The CDR3 has 15 amino acids. V gave up 3 bases and J gave up 2 bases, with 12 bases separating them. Germline V CDR1 and CDR2: SGDLS, YYNGEE. CDR3: CASSATGSAGNTIYF. As DNA, the CDR3 is TGTGCCAGCAGCGCTACAGGGTCTGCTGGAAACACCATATATTTT.

The rearrangement joins TRBV6-5 to TRBJ1-1; D remains ambiguous. The CDR3 is 14 amino acids. Germline loops: CDR1 MNHEY, CDR2 SVGAGI. Trimming shortened V by 7 bases and J by 4 bases, and 16 bases separated the two germline ends. CDR3 protein: CASISPNRGTEAFF. The CDR3 nucleotides read TGTGCCAGCATCTCCCCCAATCGGGGCACTGAAGCTTTCTTT.

The chain combines TRBV6-5 with TRBJ1-2, with unresolved D. The CDR3 is made up of 12 amino acids. The V end was cut by 6 bases, the J end by 4 bases, with 9 bases between. Germline V lookup: CDR1 MNHEY, CDR2 SVGAGI. CDR3 sequence: CASRPDFYGYTF. CDR3 DNA sequence: TGTGCCAGCAGACCTGACTTCTATGGCTACACCTTC.

The chain uses TRBV18 and TRBJ1-2; the D gene is possibly TRBD1 (5 bases). Per germline, CDR1 KGHSH and CDR2 LQKENI. V lost 3 bases to trimming and J lost 2 bases, with 10 bases between them. The length of the CDR3 is 14 residues. In DNA form, the CDR3 reads TGTGCCAGCTCACCTGGGGCCGTGAACTATGGCTACACCTTC. It is translated as CASSPGAVNYGYTF.

The genes are TRBV2 and TRBJ2-1; D might be TRBD2 (6 bases). Germline-derived CDR1 and CDR2 are SNHLY and FYNNEI. The CDR3 consists of 13 residues. V shed 7 bases and J shed 3 bases, with 10 bases lying between them. The chain's CDR3 is CASNGGNYNEQFF. The CDR3 DNA reads TGTGCCAGCAATGGCGGGAACTACAATGAGCAGTTCTTC.

This chain links TRBV5-6 with TRBJ1-1, with 8 bases fitting TRBD1. The CDR3 consists of 15 residues. CDR1 is SGHDT and CDR2 is YYEEEE in the germline V gene. The V and J ends lost 0 bases and 5 bases, in that order; junction bases with no gene match: 6. The DNA of the CDR3 is TGTGCCAGCAGCTTGGGACAGGGGCGTTGGACTGAAGCTTTCTTT. Protein product: CASSLGQGRWTEAFF.

This chain connects TRBV28 to TRBJ2-7; D is possibly TRBD2 (6 bases). CDR1 is MDHEN and CDR2 is SYDVKM in the germline V gene. The CDR3 spans 15 residues. V was cut by 4 bases and J by 2 bases, with 15 bases left in between. CDR3 nucleotide sequence: TGTGCCAGCAGTTCCCGGGACTTTCAAACCTACGAGCAGTACTTC. Protein product: CASSSRDFQTYEQYF. The full variable domain, with the rest looked up from reference TRBV28 and TRBJ2-7, is DVKVTQSSRYLVKRTGEKVFLECVQDMDHENMFWYRQDPGLGLRLIYFSYDVKMKEKGDIPEGYSVSREKKERFSLILESASTNQTSMYLCASSSRDFQTYEQYFGPGTRLTVT.

V gene TRBV2 combines with J gene TRBJ2-4; tentative D call: TRBD2 (5 bases). Trimming pared 4 bases from V and 0 bases from J, leaving 7 bases between. The germline CDR1 and CDR2 sequences are SNHLY and FYNNEI. There are 14 residues in the CDR3. This CDR3 reads CASSGGPAKNIQYF. CDR3 DNA sequence: TGTGCCAGCAGTGGAGGGCCAGCCAAAAACATTCAGTACTTC.

The chain uses TRBV5-1 and TRBJ2-3; possibly TRBD2 for D (6 bases). V was pared by 2 bases and J by 6 bases, with 16 bases between. CDR1 and CDR2 (germline): SGHRS, YFSETQ. This CDR3 comprises 15 residues. CDR3: CASSLLSGAMDTQYF. The CDR3 nucleotides are TGCGCCAGCAGCTTACTTTCGGGAGCCATGGATACGCAGTATTTT.

The chain is built from TRBV29-1 and TRBJ2-1; tentatively, D is TRBD2 (5 bases). Trimming took off 2 bases at V and 0 bases at J, with 11 bases between the two ends. There are 15 residues in the CDR3. Germline V gives CDR1 SQVTM, CDR2 ANQGSEA. CDR3 DNA: TGCAGCGTTGAATCGCGGGCCCGCTCCTACAATGAGCAGTTCTTC. Translating gives CSVESRARSYNEQFF.

The chain links TRBV7-8 to TRBJ2-7; the D gene is possibly TRBD2 (6 bases). The V and J ends lost 0 bases and 1 base respectively, with 7 bases between them. This CDR3 contains 14 residues. Per the germline V gene, CDR1 is SGHVS and CDR2 is FQNEAQ. CDR3 loop: CASSLAGGSYEQYF. Here the CDR3 DNA reads TGTGCCAGCAGCTTAGCCGGAGGGTCCTACGAGCAGTACTTC.

This chain connects TRBV5-1 to TRBJ2-7, with D perhaps matching TRBD1 (6 bases). Germline V gives CDR1 SGHRS, CDR2 YFSETQ. V lost 4 bases, J lost 3 bases, and 14 bases lay in between. This CDR3 is 14 amino acids long. CDR3: CASSTAGTNYEQYF. In nucleotides, the CDR3 is TGCGCCAGCAGCACCGCAGGGACAAACTACGAGCAGTACTTC. The variable domain in full, with the rest retrieved from reference TRBV5-1 and TRBJ2-7, is KAGVTQTPRYLIKTRGQQVTLSCSPISGHRSVSWYQQTPGQGLQFLFEYFSETQRNKGNFPGRFSGRQFSNSRSEMNVSTLELGDSALYLCASSTAGTNYEQYFGPGTRLTVT.

Only a few counts were recorded for this clone. The chain carries TRBV5-8 and TRBJ1-1; TRBD1 is a possible D gene (5 bases). Germline CDR1 reads SGHTS; CDR2 reads YDEGEE. The CDR3 has 15 amino acids. The V gene lost 0 bases and the J gene lost 0 bases, with 9 bases spanning the gap. CDR3 DNA: TGTGCCAGCAGCTTGGGGGGGGGAATGAACACTGAAGCTTTCTTT. It translates to CASSLGGGMNTEAFF.